This T cell receptor (beta chain) was captured by sequencing in a study of pediatric ulcerative colitis (dated by TCRdb to between 2018 and 2021). Looking at the study overall: Of the ulcerative colitis patients, about 7 had pancolitis and two had left-sided colitis, and histology in every patient was consistent with ulcerative colitis. From roughly 9 newly diagnosed, treatment-naive pediatric ulcerative colitis patients and a handful of non-IBD control children, paired blood and rectal samples were collected. The Pediatric Ulcerative Colitis Activity Index classified a couple of patients as having mild disease, four as having moderate disease and three as having acute severe colitis.

Study-wide conclusions, independent of this receptor: A couple of rectal CDR3 clonotypes turned up in every ulcerative colitis patient but in none of the controls. T cells from blood may have been included in the rectal pinch biopsies, particularly in patients with overt colitis. Because repertoires were derived from total lymphocyte DNA, patterns in rare subsets such as regulatory T cells may not have been reflected. The healthy control group was small, consisting of only four individuals. Controls, mild-moderate and acute severe colitis patients were separated by rectal repertoire features, and reduced rectal diversity due to clonal expansions was observed in acute severe colitis. For technical reasons, substantially fewer templates were yielded by the blood samples of two patients, and these blood samples were excluded from blood-rectal overlap analysis. Autologous blood-rectal clonal overlap was significantly higher in ulcerative colitis patients than in controls, suggesting increased T cell trafficking to inflamed tissue.

The CDR3 goes from the cysteine to the phenylalanine over 14 residues. Left in the record is the CDR3 DNA by itself, 42 bases read in frame from the first base. Deletion took 6 bases off V and 2 bases off J, with a span of 13 bases between the germline ends. The germline V gene yields SGHTA for CDR1 and FQGTGA for CDR2. Using the immunoSEQ TRB Survey service, rearranged CDR3 beta regions were amplified from genomic DNA with multiplex V and J primers. To keep depth equal across samples, survey-level sequencing depth of up to 500,000 reads per sample was applied. The libraries were purified and pooled, then sequenced using Illumina technology. Under the source paper's analysis protocol: immunoSEQ online tools were used for productive clonality, sample overlap, pairwise scatters, CDR3 beta length, V/D/J gene usage and productiveness. Calculated diversity was defined as the number of unique rearrangements divided by total templates, multiplied by 100, and Shannon and Simpson indices were computed as well. Principal component analysis was performed on Z-score normalized data with the R prcomp function and the ggbiplot package. Blood-rectal clonal overlap within each subject was quantified with Morisita's index. Drawn from immuneACCESS, this table holds only the in-frame rearrangements with V and J called that TCRdb kept. Clones are partly lost; checked studies trace under half to an unresolved V gene and leave the rest unexplained. V, J and clone size derive from that table, while D and trimming were established from the DNA sequence. The sample records about 22,000 clones, roughly two thirds of which are singletons. Clones ranked in the top ten supply about a sixth of the sample.

One to two pinch biopsies were taken from the rectum for research during colonoscopy. Before the diagnostic colonoscopy, none of the ulcerative colitis patients had been given any immunosuppressive medication. Before DNA isolation, rectal biopsies were subjected to proteinase K digestion. The Wizard kit (Promega) was used to extract genomic DNA from blood and intestinal samples. Comments on this clone: Which antigen it targets is not known. Base quality data are lacking; no much larger clone is found one base away.

The sequencing input was gut tissue. The TCR sequence derives from a boy between 10 and 17 years old with severe ulcerative colitis. Rearrangement joined TRBV7-3 to TRBJ2-5; a tentative D call is TRBD2 (5 bases match). The CDR3: CASSIQGGQETQYF. The DNA is TGTGCCAGCAGTATCCAAGGAGGTCAAGAGACCCAGTACTTC.